These 20 T cell receptor beta chains originate from one sample sequenced in a study of blood T cell repertoires in COVID-19. Sequencing was performed with immunoSEQ multiplex PCR; in TCRdb, only in-frame clones are kept and a portion is missing. Of 170,000 or so clones listed, around 86% are singletons. The sequenced sample was peripheral blood. These receptors were taken from a man between 40 and 49 years old with active or convalescent COVID-19.

The V call is TRBV30, the J call TRBJ1-1; possible D gene TRBD1, 6 bases. The CDR3 extends over 15 amino acids. CDR1 is GTSNPN, CDR2 SVGIG, per germline (reference sequence). Trimming removed 3 bases at V and 4 bases at J, with 18 bases between. The CDR3 sequence: CAWREGQPVGTEAFF. The CDR3, as DNA: TGTGCCTGGAGGGAAGGACAGCCGGTGGGCACTGAAGCTTTCTTT.

The chain is built from TRBV4-1 and TRBJ1-5, with D tentatively TRBD1 (5 bases). V was cut by 5 bases and J by 3 bases, with 11 bases left in between. In germline, CDR1 is MGHRA, CDR2 YSYEKL. This CDR3 has 14 residues. The CDR3 DNA follows: TGCGCCAGCAGCAAGACAGCCCCCAATCAGCCCCAGCATTTT. It is translated as CASSKTAPNQPQHF.

This sequence joins TRBV18 and TRBJ1-4, with TRBD1 matching 7 bases. Germline CDR1 reads KGHSH; CDR2 reads LQKENI. The CDR3 runs to 14 residues. With V trimmed by 2 bases and J by 5 bases, 2 bases remained unmatched. The CDR3 DNA reads as TGTGCCAGCTCACCAGGGACAGAGAATGAAAAACTGTTTTTT. It encodes CASSPGTENEKLFF.

This sequence joins TRBV4-2 and TRBJ1-5; 7 bases are shared with TRBD1. Germline trimming cut 3 bases from V and 3 bases from J; bases unmatched to any gene: 5. Per germline, CDR1 LGHNA and CDR2 YNFKEQ. The CDR3 runs to 15 residues. For the CDR3, the DNA is TGTGCCAGCAGCCAGACAGACAGGGACAATCAGCCCCAGCATTTT. Encoded protein: CASSQTDRDNQPQHF.

This chain connects TRBV12-2 to TRBJ1-2. TRBV12-2 represents a pseudogene. The CDR3 sequence is 17 residues long. CDR3 loop: CASRSRRAGVSHLGYTF. The CDR3 DNA reads as TGTGCAAGTCGCTCCCGAAGGGCGGGGGTCTCTCACCTTGGCTACACCTTC.

This clone was recorded once. The V and J genes are TRBV18 and TRBJ2-3, with 12 bases matching TRBD2. The CDR3 is made up of 15 amino acids. V lost 3 bases and J lost 5; bases outside the gene matches: 3. CDR1 is KGHSH and CDR2 is LQKENI in the germline V gene. The CDR3 nucleotides are TGTGCCAGCTCACCGAGGACTAGCGGGGAAGATACGCAGTATTTT. As protein: CASSPRTSGEDTQYF. The full variable domain, completed using reference TRBV18 and TRBJ2-3, is NAGVMQNPRHLVRRRGQEARLRCSPMKGHSHVYWYRQLPEEGLKFMVYLQKENIIDESGMPKERFSAEFPKEGPSILRIQQVVRGDSAAYFCASSPRTSGEDTQYFGPGTRLTVL.

This chain connects TRBV12-5 to TRBJ2-5, with 8 bases lining up with TRBD1. CDR1 and CDR2 (germline): LGHNT, FRNRAP. Germline trimming cut 0 bases from V and 3 bases from J; bases unmatched to any gene: 9. There are 17 residues in the CDR3. In DNA form, the CDR3 reads TGTGCTAGTGGTTTGGTACAGGGGGGTACGGGGAAAGAGACCCAGTACTTC. Protein product: CASGLVQGGTGKETQYF.

V usage is TRBV15 and J usage is TRBJ1-1; the D gene is possibly TRBD1 (5 bases). Germline loops: CDR1 LNHNV, CDR2 YYDKDF (reference sequence). V was trimmed by 4 bases and J by 4 bases, leaving 10 bases between them. This CDR3 region has 13 residues. For the CDR3, the DNA is TGTGCCACCAGCACCAGGGTGTTCACTGAAGCTTTCTTT. Protein: CATSTRVFTEAFF.

This chain joins TRBV9 and TRBJ1-3; D remains ambiguous. The length of the CDR3 is 15 residues. Deletions cut 0 bases from V and 0 bases from J, with 7 bases between. Germline assignment: CDR1 SGDLS and CDR2 YYNGEE. For the CDR3, the DNA is TGTGCCAGCAGCGTAGGACACATCTCTGGAAACACCATATATTTT. Translating gives CASSVGHISGNTIYF.

The chain links TRBV27 to TRBJ1-6, with D possibly matching TRBD1 (6 bases). CDR1 MNHEY and CDR2 SMNVEV come from the germline V gene (reference sequence). The CDR3 totals 15 residues. V was clipped by 6 bases and J by 5 bases, with 14 bases between them. The CDR3 DNA is TGTGCCAGCAGCCCGGGGACAACACATAATTCACCCCTCCACTTT. This gives the protein CASSPGTTHNSPLHF.

The chain carries TRBV7-3 and TRBJ1-1, with D perhaps TRBD1 (5 bases). CDR1 is SGHTA and CDR2 is FQGTGA in the germline V gene. With 3 bases removed from V and 2 bases from J, the gap between germline ends came to 7 bases. The CDR3 covers 13 residues. CDR3 in DNA: TGTGCCAGCAGCTTTGGACATAACACTGAAGCTTTCTTT. It encodes CASSFGHNTEAFF.

J is TRBJ2-7 and V is TRBV30; TRBD1 matches at 9 bases. The CDR3 is 13 amino acids. The V gene end was trimmed by 2 bases and the J gene end by 5 bases; junction bases not matched to a gene: 4. Germline CDR1 reads GTSNPN; CDR2 reads SVGIG (reference sequence). CDR3 loop: CAWSIQGAHEQYF. The CDR3, as DNA: TGTGCCTGGAGTATACAGGGGGCCCACGAGCAGTACTTC.

V is TRBV2 and J is TRBJ1-1; D remains unclear. This CDR3 has 15 amino acids. Germline V gene sequence: CDR1 SNHLY, CDR2 FYNNEI. V lost 6 bases, J lost 0 bases, and 14 bases lay in between. CDR3 DNA sequence: TGTGCCAGCAGGATAATGGGCCAGATGAACACTGAAGCTTTCTTT. Protein sequence: CASRIMGQMNTEAFF. Full variable domain (remainder filled in from reference TRBV2 and TRBJ1-1): EPEVTQTPSHQVTQMGQEVILRCVPISNHLYFYWYRQILGQKVEFLVSFYNNEISEKSEIFDDQFSVERPDGSNFTLKIRSTKLEDSAMYFCASRIMGQMNTEAFFGQGTRLTVV.

This chain uses TRBV2 with TRBJ2-7; TRBD1 agrees at 10 bases. The CDR3 sequence is 14 residues long. J gave up 3 bases and V 3 bases, and 2 bases lay outside the gene matches. In germline, CDR1 is SNHLY, CDR2 FYNNEI. CDR3 sequence reads: CASSDGTGDYEQYF. The CDR3 region has the DNA TGTGCCAGCAGTGATGGGACAGGGGACTACGAGCAGTACTTC.

The V call is TRBV7-9, the J call TRBJ1-2; 10 bases map to TRBD1. Germline V CDR1 and CDR2: SEHNR, FQNEAQ (reference sequence). V lost 5 bases to trimming and J lost 8 bases; unmatched junction nucleotides: 2. The CDR3 is 12 residues long. CDR3: CASSQDRGGYTF. The CDR3 DNA is TGTGCCAGCAGCCAGGACAGGGGGGGCTACACCTTC.

This chain connects TRBV12-3 or TRBV12-4 to TRBJ1-6; D may be TRBD1 (5 bases). V shed 2 bases and J shed 10 bases, with 9 bases lying between them. This CDR3 spans 13 amino acids. This CDR3 is CASSLTQGSPLHF. The CDR3 DNA follows: TGTGCCAGCAGTTTAACTCAGGGCTCACCCCTCCACTTT.

The chain carries TRBV24-1 and TRBJ2-1; D remains ambiguous. The ends were cut back, 7 bases at V and 3 bases at J, with 9 bases in the middle. The CDR3 totals 13 residues. Germline CDR1 and CDR2: KGHDR and SFDVKD. CDR3: CATSQFNYNEQFF. Here the CDR3 DNA reads TGTGCCACCAGCCAATTCAACTACAATGAGCAGTTCTTC.

This clone was detected only once. The CDR3 DNA follows: TGTGCCAGCGCGGGACCGTACTACGAGCAGTACTTC. Its translation: CASAGPYYEQYF. J is TRBJ2-7 and V is TRBV12-3 or TRBV12-4; possible D gene TRBD2, 6 bases. The CDR3 covers 12 residues. Trimming removed 8 bases at V and 3 bases at J, with 11 bases between.

V and J are TRBV2 and TRBJ1-4, with TRBD1 matching 7 bases. Germline V lookup: CDR1 SNHLY, CDR2 FYNNEI. The ends lost 3 bases at V and 4 bases at J; junction bases unmatched: 5. The CDR3 runs 15 residues. The CDR3 coding sequence is TGTGCCAGCAGTGACGGACAGGATGATAATGAAAAACTGTTTTTT. It encodes CASSDGQDDNEKLFF.

CDR3 DNA: TGTGCCGCCCCCGGGAGGGGGCCCCTCCAAGAGACCCAGTACTTC. Its translation: CAAPGRGPLQETQYF. This chain connects TRBV6-4 to TRBJ2-5; a possible D gene is TRBD2 (8 bases). The V gene's germline CDR1 is MRHNA and CDR2 SNTAGT. The CDR3 has 15 residues. Trimming removed 11 bases from V and 1 base from J, with 20 bases in between.